These T cell receptor beta chains were read from a single sample in a study of shared clonotypes between healthy human individuals. TCRdb's table, derived via immunoSEQ multiplex PCR, lists solely in-frame clones and lacks some. The table records 2,100,000 or so clones, under 97% of them present only once. Sequences were obtained from naive CD4+ T cells sorted from blood. The receptors stem from a man between 18 and 35 years old in good health. CDR3s include the opening cysteine and the closing phenylalanine or tryptophan. The order of the fields is V gene, clone size, D gene, J gene, CDR3 protein, CDR3 DNA. D genes are given only for firm matches. Clone size, where shown, is once, few, many, or a class for clones that have expanded.

TRBV27	few	NA	TRBJ1-5	CASSLSRLSNQPQHF	TGTGCCAGCAGTTTATCCCGGTTAAGCAATCAGCCCCAGCATTTT
TRBV10-1	NA	NA	TRBJ2-2	CASSDPKDPRAARTGELFF	TGCGCCAGCAGTGACCCGAAAGACCCGAGGGCAGCCCGTACCGGGGAGCTGTTTTTT
TRBV10-3	NA	TRBD2	TRBJ2-1	CAIGLGGTLDEQFF	TGTGCCATCGGCCTGGGGGGGACTTTGGATGAGCAGTTCTTC
TRBV5-1	NA	NA	TRBJ1-1	CASSLRQASGTEAFF	TGCGCCAGCAGCTTACGACAGGCCTCAGGGACTGAAGCTTTCTTT
TRBV7-9	once	TRBD1	TRBJ2-1	CASNSQTGLNEQFF	TGTGCCAGCAACTCGCAGACAGGGCTCAATGAGCAGTTCTTC
TRBV10-3	NA	TRBD1	TRBJ2-7	CAIRRGREQYF	TGTGCCATTAGAAGGGGGCGCGAGCAGTACTTC
TRBV27	once	NA	TRBJ2-7	CASGQYEQYF	TGTGCCAGCGGACAGTACGAGCAGTACTTC
TRBV27	NA	NA	TRBJ2-5	CASSPTWTVQETQYF	TGTGCCAGCAGTCCCACTTGGACGGTCCAAGAGACCCAGTACTTC
TRBV19	NA	NA	TRBJ1-2	CASTEGRAGYGYTF	TGTGCCAGTACCGAGGGACGAGCAGGCTATGGCTACACCTTC
TRBV30	NA	NA	TRBJ2-3	CAWSVAGDSTDTQYF	TGTGCCTGGAGTGTGGCAGGGGACAGCACAGATACGCAGTATTTT
TRBV18	NA	TRBD1	TRBJ1-2	CASSPRQGGEDGYTF	TGTGCCAGCTCACCACGACAGGGAGGAGAAGATGGCTACACCTTC
TRBV7-9	NA	NA	TRBJ1-5	CASSLARDQPQHF	TGTGCCAGCAGCTTAGCGCGGGATCAGCCCCAGCATTTT
TRBV7-2	NA	TRBD2	TRBJ2-7	CASSLAFSGTNEQYF	TGTGCCAGCAGCTTAGCGTTTAGCGGGACCAACGAGCAGTACTTC
TRBV10-1	NA	NA	TRBJ1-1	CASSERGTTEAFF	TGCGCCAGCAGTGAAAGGGGCACGACTGAAGCTTTCTTT
TRBV5-1	once	NA	TRBJ1-4	CASSTSGTQNEKLFF	TGCGCCAGCAGCACCTCCGGGACGCAGAATGAAAAACTGTTTTTT
TRBV5-1	once	NA	TRBJ2-3	CASSLGTITDTQYF	TGCGCCAGCAGCTTGGGGACCATCACAGATACGCAGTATTTT
TRBV28	NA	NA	TRBJ2-3	CASSTVLAPQYF	TGTGCCAGCAGTACCGTCCTAGCGCCGCAGTATTTT
TRBV10-3	NA	NA	TRBJ1-5	CAISESQRSNQPQHF	TGTGCCATCAGTGAGTCCCAAAGGTCAAATCAGCCCCAGCATTTT
TRBV6-5	NA	TRBD2	TRBJ2-5	CASAIAGNQETQYF	TGTGCCAGCGCTATAGCGGGGAACCAAGAGACCCAGTACTTC
TRBV29-1	NA	NA	TRBJ2-3	CSVDLGTDTQYF	TGCAGCGTTGATCTGGGCACAGATACGCAGTATTTT
TRBV28	NA	NA	TRBJ1-4	CASSERSFATNEKLFF	TGTGCCAGCAGCGAGAGGTCCTTTGCAACTAATGAAAAACTGTTTTTT
TRBV5-1	NA	NA	TRBJ2-3	CASSLAARTSTDTQYF	TGCGCCAGCAGCTTGGCTGCCAGAACTAGCACAGATACGCAGTATTTT